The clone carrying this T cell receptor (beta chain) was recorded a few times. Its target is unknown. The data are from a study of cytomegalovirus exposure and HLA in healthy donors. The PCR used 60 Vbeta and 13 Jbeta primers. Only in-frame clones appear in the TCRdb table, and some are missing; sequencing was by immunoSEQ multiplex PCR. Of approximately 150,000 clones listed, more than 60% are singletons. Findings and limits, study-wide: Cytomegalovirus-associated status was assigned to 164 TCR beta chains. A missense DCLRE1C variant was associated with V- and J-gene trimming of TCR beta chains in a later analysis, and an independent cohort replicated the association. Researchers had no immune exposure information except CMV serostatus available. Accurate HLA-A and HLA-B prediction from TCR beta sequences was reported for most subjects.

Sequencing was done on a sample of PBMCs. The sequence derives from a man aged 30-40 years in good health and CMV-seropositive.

This CDR3 is CASSESDNGNEKLFF. CDR3 in DNA: TGCGCCAGCAGTGAGTCGGACAACGGTAATGAAAAACTGTTTTTT. The chain joins TRBV10-2 to TRBJ1-4; tentatively, D is TRBD1 (5 bases). CDR1 is WSHSY and CDR2 is SAAADI in the germline V gene. There are 15 residues in the CDR3. V was trimmed by 0 bases and J by 4 bases, leaving 9 bases between them.